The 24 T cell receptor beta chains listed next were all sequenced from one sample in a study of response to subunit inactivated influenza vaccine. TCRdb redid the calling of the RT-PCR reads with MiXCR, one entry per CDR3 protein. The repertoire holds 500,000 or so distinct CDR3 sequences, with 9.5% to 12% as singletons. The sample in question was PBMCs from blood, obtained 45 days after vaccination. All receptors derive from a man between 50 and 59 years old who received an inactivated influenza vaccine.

The CDR3 here is CASSFSKGDTQYF. The CDR3 DNA reads TGTGCCAGCAGTTTCTCTAAGGGGGATACGCAGTATTTT. The chain uses TRBV12-3 or TRBV12-4 and TRBJ2-3; D is perhaps TRBD1 (5 bases). There are 13 residues in the CDR3. Trimming pared 3 bases from V and 6 bases from J, leaving 10 bases between.

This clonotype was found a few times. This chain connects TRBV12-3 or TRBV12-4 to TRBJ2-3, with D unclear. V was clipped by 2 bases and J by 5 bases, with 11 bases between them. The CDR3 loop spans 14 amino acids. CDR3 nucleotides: TGTGCCAGCAGTTTACGGGCAAGGGTAGATACGCAGTATTTT. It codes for CASSLRARVDTQYF.

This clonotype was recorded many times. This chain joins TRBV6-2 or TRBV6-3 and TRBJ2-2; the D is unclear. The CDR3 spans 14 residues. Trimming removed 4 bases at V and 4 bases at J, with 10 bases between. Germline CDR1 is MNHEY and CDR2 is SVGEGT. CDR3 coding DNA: TGTGCCAGCAGTTTGACTCTTGGCACCGGGGAGCTGTTTTTT. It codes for CASSLTLGTGELFF.

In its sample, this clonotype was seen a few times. CDR3 nucleotides: TGTGCCAGCAGCTTGACCGGGACTAGCGGGGGGGCCGGGTTCTTC. Encoded protein: CASSLTGTSGGAGFF. The genes are TRBV7-2 and TRBJ2-1; 16 nucleotides align to TRBD2. This CDR3 has 15 amino acids. Trimming removed 3 bases from V and 15 bases from J; junction bases left unmatched: 8. From germline, CDR1 is SGHTA and CDR2 FQGNSA.

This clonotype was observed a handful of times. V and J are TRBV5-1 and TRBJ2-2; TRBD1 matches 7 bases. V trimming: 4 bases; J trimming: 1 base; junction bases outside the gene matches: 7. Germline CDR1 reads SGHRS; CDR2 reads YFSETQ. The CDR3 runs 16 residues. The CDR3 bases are TGCGCCAGCAGCCGCCAGACAGGGAGGAACACCGGGGAGCTGTTTTTT. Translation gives CASSRQTGRNTGELFF.

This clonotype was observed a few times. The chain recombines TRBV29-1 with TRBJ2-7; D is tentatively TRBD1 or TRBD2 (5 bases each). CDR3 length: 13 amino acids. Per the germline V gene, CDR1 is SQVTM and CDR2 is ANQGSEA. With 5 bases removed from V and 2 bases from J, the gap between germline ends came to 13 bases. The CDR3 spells CSVSSGTPYEQYF. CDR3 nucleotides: TGCAGCGTTTCATCAGGGACCCCCTACGAGCAGTACTTC.

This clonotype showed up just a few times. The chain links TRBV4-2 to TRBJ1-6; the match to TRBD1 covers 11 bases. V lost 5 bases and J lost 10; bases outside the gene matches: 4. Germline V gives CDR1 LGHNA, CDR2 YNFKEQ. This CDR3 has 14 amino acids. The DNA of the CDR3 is TGTGCCAGCAGCGAGGGACAGGGGGTATCACCCCTCCACTTT. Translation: CASSEGQGVSPLHF.

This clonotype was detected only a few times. CDR3 sequence: CASSSLLGGLSNQPQHF. Here the CDR3 DNA reads TGTGCCAGCAGTTCCCTTCTGGGAGGACTTAGCAATCAGCCCCAGCATTTT. The V call is TRBV6-5, the J call TRBJ1-5; D gene unclear. Per the germline V gene, CDR1 is MNHEY and CDR2 is SVGAGI. The CDR3 contains 17 residues. Between the trimmed V and J ends, which lost 4 bases and 0 bases, there was a span of 16 bases.

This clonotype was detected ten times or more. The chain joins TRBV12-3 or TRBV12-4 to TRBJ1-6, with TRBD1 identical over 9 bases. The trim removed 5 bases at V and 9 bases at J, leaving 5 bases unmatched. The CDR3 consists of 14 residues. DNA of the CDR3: TGTGCCAGCAGTCCGACAGGGGGTGGTTCACCCCTCCACTTT. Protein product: CASSPTGGGSPLHF.

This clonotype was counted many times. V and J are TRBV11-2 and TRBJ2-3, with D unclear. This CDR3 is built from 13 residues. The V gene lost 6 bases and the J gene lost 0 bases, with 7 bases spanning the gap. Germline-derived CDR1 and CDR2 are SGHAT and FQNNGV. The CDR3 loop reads CASRKLSTDTQYF. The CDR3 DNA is TGTGCCAGCAGGAAACTTAGCACAGATACGCAGTATTTT.

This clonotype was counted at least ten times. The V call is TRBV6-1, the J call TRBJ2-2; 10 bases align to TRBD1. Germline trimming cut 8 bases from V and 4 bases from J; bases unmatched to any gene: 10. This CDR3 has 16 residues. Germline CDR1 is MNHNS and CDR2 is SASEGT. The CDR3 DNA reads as TGTGCCAGCCGCCACTCCGGGACAGGGGCCACCGGGGAGCTGTTTTTT. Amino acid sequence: CASRHSGTGATGELFF.

The CDR3 sequence: CASKGQVTYEQYF. Here the CDR3 DNA reads TGTGCCAGCAAAGGACAGGTTACCTACGAGCAGTACTTC. The chain has TRBV7-2 and TRBJ2-7; 7 bases match TRBD1. V lost 7 bases to trimming and J lost 2 bases; unmatched junction nucleotides: 5. The CDR3 consists of 13 residues. The germline V gene has CDR1 SGHTA and CDR2 FQGNSA. Together with reference TRBV7-2 and TRBJ2-7, the CDR3 gives the full variable domain: GAGVSQSPSNKVTEKGKDVELRCDPISGHTALYWYRQSLGQGLEFLIYFQGNSAPDKSGLPSDRFSAERTGGSVSTLTIQRTQQEDSAVYLCASKGQVTYEQYFGPGTRLTVT.

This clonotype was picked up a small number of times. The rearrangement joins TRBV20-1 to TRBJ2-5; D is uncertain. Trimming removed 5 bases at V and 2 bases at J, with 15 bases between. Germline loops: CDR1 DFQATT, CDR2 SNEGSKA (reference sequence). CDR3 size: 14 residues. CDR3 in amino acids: CSAPKAGRQETQYF. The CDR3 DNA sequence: TGCAGTGCTCCTAAAGCTGGACGACAAGAGACCCAGTACTTC.

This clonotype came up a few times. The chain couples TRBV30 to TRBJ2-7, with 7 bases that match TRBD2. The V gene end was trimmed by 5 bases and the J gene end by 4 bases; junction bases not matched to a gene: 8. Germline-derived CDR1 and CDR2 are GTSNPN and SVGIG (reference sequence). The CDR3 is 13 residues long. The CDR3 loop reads CAWSAGVGYEQYF. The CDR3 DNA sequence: TGTGCCTGGTCGGCGGGAGTAGGTTACGAGCAGTACTTC.

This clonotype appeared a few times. CDR3 residues: CSARDRGPFEQFF. The CDR3 DNA is TGCAGTGCGAGGGACAGGGGACCTTTTGAGCAGTTCTTC. The chain carries TRBV20-1 and TRBJ2-1, with 10 positions matching TRBD1. V was clipped by 6 bases and J by 9 bases; unmatched bases: 8. The CDR3 is 13 amino acids. Germline V CDR1 and CDR2: DFQATT, SNEGSKA (reference sequence).

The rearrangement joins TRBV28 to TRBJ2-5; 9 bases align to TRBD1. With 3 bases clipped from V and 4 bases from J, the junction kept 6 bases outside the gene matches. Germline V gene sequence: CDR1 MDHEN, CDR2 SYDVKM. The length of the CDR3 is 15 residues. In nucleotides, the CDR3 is TGTGCCAGCAGTTTGCATACAGGGGGCGGAGAGACCCAGTACTTC. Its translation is CASSLHTGGGETQYF.

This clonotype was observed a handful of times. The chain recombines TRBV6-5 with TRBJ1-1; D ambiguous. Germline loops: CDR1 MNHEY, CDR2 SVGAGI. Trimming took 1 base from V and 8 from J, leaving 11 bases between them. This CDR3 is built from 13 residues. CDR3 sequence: CASSYYAGREAFF. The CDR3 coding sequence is TGTGCCAGCAGTTACTACGCCGGGCGGGAAGCTTTCTTT.

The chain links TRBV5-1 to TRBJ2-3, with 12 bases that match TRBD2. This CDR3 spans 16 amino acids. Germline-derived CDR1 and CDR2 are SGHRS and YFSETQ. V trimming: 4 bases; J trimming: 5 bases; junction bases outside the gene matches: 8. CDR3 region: CASSPTLLAGGDTQYF. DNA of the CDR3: TGCGCCAGCAGCCCCACGTTACTAGCGGGAGGAGATACGCAGTATTTT.

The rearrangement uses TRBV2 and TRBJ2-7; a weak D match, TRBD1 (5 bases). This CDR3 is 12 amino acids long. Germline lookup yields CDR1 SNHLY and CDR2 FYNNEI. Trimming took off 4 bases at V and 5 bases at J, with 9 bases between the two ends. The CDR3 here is CASSGTRNEQYF. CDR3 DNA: TGTGCCAGCAGTGGGACAAGGAACGAGCAGTACTTC.

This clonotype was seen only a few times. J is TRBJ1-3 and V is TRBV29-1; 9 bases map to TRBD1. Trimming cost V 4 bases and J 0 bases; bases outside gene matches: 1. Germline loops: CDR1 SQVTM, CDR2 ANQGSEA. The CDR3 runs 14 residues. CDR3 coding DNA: TGCAGCGTTGGGGGACAGGGCTCTGGAAACACCATATATTTT. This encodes CSVGGQGSGNTIYF.

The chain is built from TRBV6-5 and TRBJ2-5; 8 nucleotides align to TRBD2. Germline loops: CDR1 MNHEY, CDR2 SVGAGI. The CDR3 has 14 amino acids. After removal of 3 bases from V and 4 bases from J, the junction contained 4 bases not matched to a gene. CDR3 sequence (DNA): TGTGCCAGCAGTTATCGGGGGGGGAGAGAGACCCAGTACTTC. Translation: CASSYRGGRETQYF.

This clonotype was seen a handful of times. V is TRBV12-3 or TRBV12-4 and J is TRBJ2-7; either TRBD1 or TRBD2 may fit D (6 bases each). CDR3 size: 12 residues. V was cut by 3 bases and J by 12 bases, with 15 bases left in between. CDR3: CASSLEQGRRYF. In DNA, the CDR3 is TGTGCCAGCAGTTTGGAGCAGGGGAGGCGGTACTTC.

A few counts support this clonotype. This CDR3 is CASSWIGPGELFF. CDR3 nucleotide sequence: TGTGCCAGCAGTTGGATCGGCCCCGGGGAGCTGTTTTTT. This chain uses TRBV28 with TRBJ2-2; no clear D. Germline CDR1 is MDHEN and CDR2 is SYDVKM. The CDR3 spans 13 residues. With 4 bases removed from V and 6 bases from J, the gap between germline ends came to 9 bases.

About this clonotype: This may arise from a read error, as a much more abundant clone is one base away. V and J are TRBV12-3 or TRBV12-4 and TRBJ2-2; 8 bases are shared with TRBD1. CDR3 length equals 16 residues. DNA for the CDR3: TGTGCCAGCAGTTTAATGACAGGGGCGGCCACCGGGGAGCTGATTTTT. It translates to CASSLMTGAATGELIF.